A single T cell receptor beta chain is shown here with its context. This sample was included in a study of identical twins. TCRdb re-derived calls from the 5' RACE reads in MiXCR, one entry per CDR3 protein. The sample lists 520,000 or so distinct CDR3 sequences; approximately 22% were seen once. Germline CDR1 is LGHNA and CDR2 is YSLEER. V gave up 4 bases and J gave up 5 bases; unmatched junction bases: 6. The CDR3 runs 16 residues. The sample also formed part of further work on T cells expressing NK-cell markers. That paper adds: The TCR beta repertoires were obtained from sorted CD3+CD56+NKG2C+, CD3+CD56+NKG2C- and CD3+CD56-NKG2C+ T cells. Alpha-beta TCR T cells were the sole sorting target in several experiments, owing to an anti-gamma-delta TCR antibody.

The receptor's source is a woman under 30 in good health. The rearrangement joins TRBV4-3 to TRBJ2-2; 11 positions match TRBD2. The material sequenced was CD4+ T cells sorted from blood. The CDR3 spells CASSLMLAGGTGELFF. For the CDR3, the DNA is TGCGCCAGCAGCCTTATGCTAGCGGGGGGAACCGGGGAGCTGTTTTTT.